This is a list of T cell receptor beta chains from one sample in a study of OX40 agonist ivuxolimab in advanced cancers. The method was immunoSEQ multiplex PCR; TCRdb's version includes in-frame clones alone and lacks a portion of them. The data contain approximately 52,000 clones, roughly 78% of them seen just once; the ten biggest clones take up 1.5% to 2%. Source: CD4+ or CD8+ T cells sorted from blood, taken in a trial of the OX40 agonist ivuxolimab. The receptors stem from an adult with an advanced solid tumor such as melanoma, head and neck, liver or kidney cancer. CDR3s include the opening cysteine and the closing phenylalanine or tryptophan. D genes are given only for firm matches. Clone size is not always given. Where it is, it says once, few, many or a class for expanded clones.

TRBJ1-5 | . | 13 | . | TRBV9 | TGTGCCAGCAGCGTAGGACCAGGGCAGCCCCAGCATTTT | CASSVGPGQPQHF
TRBJ1-1 | . | 15 | . | TRBV6-5 | TGTGCCAGCAGTTACTCCAACAGGGCGGCCACTGAAGCTTTCTTT | CASSYSNRAATEAFF
TRBJ1-1 | . | 14 | TRBD1 | TRBV9 | TGTGCCAGCAGCGTGGGACAGCTACACACTGAAGCTTTCTTT | CASSVGQLHTEAFF
TRBJ2-2 | . | 15 | . | TRBV5-4 | TGTGCCAGCAGCCCAGAAAGAATACCCACCGGGGAGCTGTTTTTT | CASSPERIPTGELFF
TRBJ1-5 | . | 21 | . | TRBV10-3 | TGTGCCATCAGTGTGTCGCTAGGGGCCCTCACTCAACAGATTAGCAATCAGCCCCAGCATTTT | CAISVSLGALTQQISNQPQHF
TRBJ1-3 | . | 16 | . | TRBV6-5 | TGTGCCAGCAGTTACTCTGGTCCGACCGCTGGAAACACCATATATTTT | CASSYSGPTAGNTIYF
TRBJ1-1 | . | 14 | TRBD1 | TRBV29-1 | TGCAGCGCTTTATCACGACAGGGACACACTGAAGCTTTCTTT | CSALSRQGHTEAFF
TRBJ1-2 | . | 14 | . | TRBV4-3 | TGCGCCAGCAGCCAAGATCGCGGGGGGGATGGCTACACCTTC | CASSQDRGGDGYTF
TRBJ2-7 | once | 13 | . | TRBV10-3 | TGTGCCATCAGTGAGATGAGGGGGTACGAGCAGTACTTC | CAISEMRGYEQYF
TRBJ1-2 | . | 14 | TRBD1 | TRBV7-2 | TGTGCCAGCAGCTCGGACAGGGGGCAAGGTGGCTACACCTTC | CASSSDRGQGGYTF
TRBJ2-7 | . | 16 | TRBD2 | TRBV7-6 | TGTGCCAGCAGCTTAGTTCCTAGCGGTTTGACCTACGAGCAGTACTTC | CASSLVPSGLTYEQYF
TRBJ1-2 | . | 14 | . | TRBV10-3 | TGTGCCATCAGTGAGTCTTGGGGAAACTATGGCTACACCTTC | CAISESWGNYGYTF
TRBJ1-6 | . | 14 | . | TRBV7-8 | TGTGCCAGCAGCTACGGGACAATTGGTAAACCCCTCCACTTT | CASSYGTIGKPLHF
TRBJ1-3 | . | 11 | . | TRBV30 | TGTGCCCAGAGGTCTGGAAACACCATATATTTT | CAQRSGNTIYF
TRBJ2-5 | . | 12 | . | TRBV6-6 | TGTGCCAGCAGTTACTCGAGAGAGACCCAGTACTTC | CASSYSRETQYF
TRBJ1-4 | . | 16 | . | TRBV11-3 | TGTGCCAGCAGCTACCGGGACTTCATTGCTAATGAAAAACTGTTTTTT | CASSYRDFIANEKLFF
TRBJ1-4 | few | 16 | TRBD1 | TRBV4-3 | TGCGCCAGCAGCCAACTACAGGGGACGGCTAATGAAAAACTGTTTTTT | CASSQLQGTANEKLFF
TRBJ1-3 | . | 17 | . | TRBV4-3 | TGCGCCAGCAGCGTCGACGCGGGGGCCTACTCTGGAAACACCATATATTTT | CASSVDAGAYSGNTIYF
TRBJ2-1 | . | 15 | TRBD1 | TRBV4-2 | TGTGCCAGCAGCCGGGCGGGGACAGGGGGGGGTGAGCAGTTCTTC | CASSRAGTGGGEQFF
TRBJ1-4 | . | 11 | . | TRBV10-1 | TGCGCCAGCAGAACGAATGAAAAACTGTTTTTT | CASRTNEKLFF
TRBJ2-1 | . | 17 | TRBD2 | TRBV19 | TGTGCCAGTAGAAGCCTGAGTAGCGGGAGCTCCTACAATGAGCAGTTCTTC | CASRSLSSGSSYNEQFF
TRBJ2-5 | . | 13 | . | TRBV2 | TGTGCCAGCAAACCTGCAATCCAAGAGACCCAGTACTTC | CASKPAIQETQYF
TRBJ2-6 | few | 14 | . | TRBV27 | TGTGCCAGCAGTTTTTTCTCTGGGGCCAACGTCCTGACTTTC | CASSFFSGANVLTF
TRBJ1-2 | . | 15 | . | TRBV11-2 | TGTGCCAGCAGCCCTCAGCCCGCAGGGTTGTATGGCTACACCTTC | CASSPQPAGLYGYTF
TRBJ2-2 | . | 15 | . | TRBV5-4 | TGTGCCAGCAGCTTGCCAAGCCCGAACACCGGGGAGCTGTTTTTT | CASSLPSPNTGELFF
TRBJ2-7 | . | 14 | . | TRBV9 | TGTGCCAGCAGCGTCGGGCCCGGGTCTTACGAGCAGTACTTC | CASSVGPGSYEQYF
TRBJ2-4 | once | 16 | . | TRBV13 | TGTGCCAGCAGCTCTAACTGGGACGGCGCAGTGAACATTCAGTACTTC | CASSSNWDGAVNIQYF
TRBJ1-2 | . | 14 | . | TRBV5-8 | TGTGCCAGCAGCCCACAGGGCCGAATTGCGGGCTACACCTTC | CASSPQGRIAGYTF
TRBJ2-7 | . | 14 | . | TRBV7-9 | TGTGCCAGCAGCTCAGAGGGGGGGGGAAACGAGCAGTACTTC | CASSSEGGGNEQYF
TRBJ1-2 | . | 13 | . | TRBV11-2 | TGTGCCAGCAGCCCGGGGGGGGAGAGTGGCTACACCTTC | CASSPGGESGYTF
TRBJ1-3 | . | 14 | . | TRBV7-3 | TGTGCCAGCAGCCTTAACAGCGCAGGAAACACCATATATTTT | CASSLNSAGNTIYF
TRBJ2-5 | once | 14 | TRBD1 | TRBV30 | TGTGCCTGGAGTCCCTGGGACAGTAAAGAGACCCAGTACTTC | CAWSPWDSKETQYF
TRBJ2-1 | . | 15 | TRBD2 | TRBV6-1 | TGTGCCAGCAGGCCGGGGACTAGAGGGTCGGTTGAGCAGTTCTTC | CASRPGTRGSVEQFF
TRBJ2-1 | . | 12 | . | TRBV11-2 | TGTGCCAGCAGCTTAGAGTACAATGAGCAGTTCTTC | CASSLEYNEQFF
TRBJ2-7 | once | 14 | . | TRBV4-2 | TGTGCCAGCAGCCAAACAGGGAGTTATTACGAGCAGTACTTC | CASSQTGSYYEQYF
TRBJ2-3 | few | 12 | . | TRBV11-2 | TGTGCCAGCAGCTTAGGTGTGGATACGCAGTATTTT | CASSLGVDTQYF
TRBJ2-3 | once | 17 | TRBD2 | TRBV4-3 | TGCGCCAGCAGCCCCGGGGGGACTAGCGGGGGATCAGATACGCAGTATTTT | CASSPGGTSGGSDTQYF
TRBJ2-7 | . | 15 | . | TRBV28 | TGTGCCAGCAGCCGTCCGCCCCGGGGAGCCTACGAGCAGTACTTC | CASSRPPRGAYEQYF
TRBJ1-6 | . | 16 | TRBD1 | TRBV10-3 | TGTGCCATCAGTGAGTCGACAGGGAGGGGAATTTCACCCCTCCACTTT | CAISESTGRGISPLHF
TRBJ1-1 | . | 14 | . | TRBV9 | TGTGCCAGCAGCCGAACCCCCGTTGGGGTCCAAGCTTTCTTT | CASSRTPVGVQAFF
TRBJ2-5 | . | 14 | . | TRBV5-1 | TGCGCCAGCAGCTTGGCTGTCGGGAAAGAGACCCAGTACTTC | CASSLAVGKETQYF
TRBJ2-3 | . | 17 | TRBD2 | TRBV4-1 | TGCGCCAGCAGCCAAGATCCTAGCGGGGGGGCCGCAGATACGCAGTATTTT | CASSQDPSGGAADTQYF
TRBJ2-3 | once | 15 | TRBD1 | TRBV7-9 | TGTGCCAGCAGCTTTGGGGGACAGAGCACAGATACGCAGTATTTT | CASSFGGQSTDTQYF
TRBJ2-7 | . | 14 | . | TRBV7-9 | TGTGCCAGCAGCTACCCTTTTTTGGCCCGCGAGCAGTACTTC | CASSYPFLAREQYF
TRBJ1-6 | . | 15 | . | TRBV6-5 | TGTGCCAGCAGACGACAGAGCTCCTATAATTCACCCCTCCACTTT | CASRRQSSYNSPLHF
TRBJ1-1 | once | 16 | . | TRBV9 | TGTGCCAGCAGCCTACACCCCAAGGGAGCGGGCACTGAAGCTTTCTTT | CASSLHPKGAGTEAFF
TRBJ1-4 | . | 14 | . | TRBV28 | TGTGCCAGCTCCCTCGGGGGGGCAGACGAAAAACTGTTTTTT | CASSLGGADEKLFF